The sample holds one count of the clone carrying this T cell receptor (beta chain). Its antigen is as yet unknown. This sample is part of a study of cytomegalovirus exposure and HLA in healthy donors. The PCR ran on 60 Vbeta and 13 Jbeta primers. Clones were sequenced by immunoSEQ multiplex PCR, and TCRdb holds only the in-frame ones, with some missing. The table has approximately 100,000 clones, 80% to 90% seen once. Findings and caveats of the study: Among TCR sequences, most were rare, though some public TCRs appeared in many donors.

These donors counted as nominally healthy when sampled, but unrecorded immune exposures were likely. This CDR3 is built from 14 residues. Trimming cost V 7 bases and J 2 bases, with 14 bases left between them. CDR1 and CDR2 (germline): LNHDA, SQIVND (reference sequence). This clonotype was sampled from a woman aged 18-29 years in good health and CMV-seronegative. The rearrangement uses TRBV19 and TRBJ2-5; the D gene is possibly TRBD1 (6 bases). Sequences were obtained from PBMCs. CDR3 residues: CASTPGEMQETQYF. CDR3 DNA: TGTGCCAGTACCCCAGGGGAGATGCAAGAGACCCAGTACTTC.